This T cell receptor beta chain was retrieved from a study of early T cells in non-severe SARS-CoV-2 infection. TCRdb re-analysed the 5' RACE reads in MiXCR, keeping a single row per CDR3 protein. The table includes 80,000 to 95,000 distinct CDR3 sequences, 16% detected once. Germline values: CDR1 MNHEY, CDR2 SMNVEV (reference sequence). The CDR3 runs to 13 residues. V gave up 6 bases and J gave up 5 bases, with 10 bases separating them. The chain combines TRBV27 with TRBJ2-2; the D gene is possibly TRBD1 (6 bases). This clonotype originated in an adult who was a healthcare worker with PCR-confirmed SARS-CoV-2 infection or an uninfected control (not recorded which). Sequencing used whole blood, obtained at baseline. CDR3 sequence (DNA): TGTGCCAGCAGGGGGGCGTGGACCGGGGAGCTGTTTTTT. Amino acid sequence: CASRGAWTGELFF.